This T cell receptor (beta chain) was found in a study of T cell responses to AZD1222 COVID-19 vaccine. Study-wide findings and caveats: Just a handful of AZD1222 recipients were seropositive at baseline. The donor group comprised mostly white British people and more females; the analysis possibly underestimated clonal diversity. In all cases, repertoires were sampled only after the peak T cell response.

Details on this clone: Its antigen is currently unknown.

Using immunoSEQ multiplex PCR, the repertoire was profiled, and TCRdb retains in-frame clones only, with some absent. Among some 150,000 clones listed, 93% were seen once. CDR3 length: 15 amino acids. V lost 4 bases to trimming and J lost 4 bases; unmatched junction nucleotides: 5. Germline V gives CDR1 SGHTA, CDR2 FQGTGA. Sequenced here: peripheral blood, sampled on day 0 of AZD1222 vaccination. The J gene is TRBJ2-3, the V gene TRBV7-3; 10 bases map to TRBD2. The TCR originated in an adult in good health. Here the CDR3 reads CASSYQAGGADTQYF. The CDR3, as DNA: TGTGCCAGCAGCTACCAAGCGGGAGGGGCAGATACGCAGTATTTT.